This T cell receptor beta chain was sequenced during a study of long-term antiretroviral therapy in people with HIV. This CDR3 is built from 14 residues. Unmatched junction bases numbered 6, after V lost 5 bases and J lost 6 bases. Germline loops: CDR1 MNHEY, CDR2 SVGAGI. Overall study findings and caveats: In the period from the mid-2000s to the late 2010s, blood was collected, possibly under older ART regimens. HIV repertoires covered narrower CDR3 length ranges than controls did.

Survey-level immunoSEQ v3.0 assays were run. Produced via immunoSEQ multiplex PCR; TCRdb's table is partial and in-frame only. Here the sample spans 20,000 to 25,000 clones, approximately 80% being singletons. A remark on this clone: What it binds is not known.

This clonotype was sampled from a man in his forties with HIV. Sequenced here: unsorted PBMCs, sampled 0.5 years before starting antiretroviral therapy. The chain links TRBV6-5 to TRBJ1-5, with 8 bases fitting TRBD1. The CDR3 DNA is TGTGCCAGCAGTGTCGACAGGGGAGGTCAGCCCCAGCATTTT. This codes for CASSVDRGGQPQHF.